This TCR beta chain was obtained from a study of siplizumab effects on memory and regulatory T cells (dated by TCRdb to the late 2010s). Regarding the complete study: The effect of the anti-CD2 antibody siplizumab on alloreactive T-cell subsets was examined in allogeneic mixed lymphocyte reactions constructed from human PBMCs.

Sorted unstimulated T cells, along with proliferating T cells recovered from mixed lymphocyte reactions, underwent TCRbeta CDR3 sequencing. Fresh whole blood from about ten HLA-typed healthy donors served as the source for isolating PBMCs. CDR1 and CDR2, per the germline V gene (reference sequence), are MNHEY and SMNVEV. Taken from cysteine to phenylalanine, the CDR3 has 15 residues. CDR3 DNA is the only sequence kept; it has 45 bases, read in frame from the first base. Cut back by 4 bases and 0 bases, the V and J ends lie 7 bases apart. The library was built by means of the immunoSEQ multiplex PCR assay. The deep sequencing platform assayed about 10^5 TCR templates per sample. Genomic DNA extracted from sorted T cells was used for TCRbeta CDR3 sequencing. The authors processed their data as follows. Clonal analysis of TCRbeta CDR3 data was done in the R programming language. Unstimulated samples were compared with post-reaction CFSE-low samples to define alloreactive CD4+ and CD8+ clones. Regulatory or non-regulatory origin was assigned to alloreactive CD4+ clones by matching of sequences to sorted unstimulated Treg and non-Treg repertoires. TCRdb mirrors the immuneACCESS table, restricted to in-frame sequences. Some clones are absent from its copies; in checked studies, under half trace to an unresolved V gene, and the reason for the others is unknown. V, J and clone size are those of that table, while D and trimming were read from the DNA. This sample has more than 60,000 clones in its table, and roughly 93% of those were observed once. The top ten clones comprise less than 5.5% of the sample.

What the study reported, not specific to this receptor: Because sequences at frequencies below about 10^-5 were poorly captured, only a minor fraction of alloreactive clones could be mapped back to unstimulated subsets. About 75-96% of proliferating CD4+ or CD8+ clones could not be given a naive or memory phenotype. Among mappable alloreactive CD4+ clones, an average Treg-derived fraction of roughly 71% was observed with siplizumab, compared with 26.9% in control reactions. Greater diversity appeared to be present in unstimulated naive T cells than in memory T cells, and a substantial contribution to the alloresponse seemed to be made by naive cells. No functional confirmation was obtained for the suppressive function of proliferating Tregs from siplizumab cultures. Siplizumab significantly reduced the cumulative frequency of alloreactive sequences traceable to unstimulated CD4+ memory T cells.

Turning to this clone: There is no known antigen for this receptor. Base qualities are not at hand, and no much larger clone is one base apart.

Sample: CD8+ T cells sorted from blood. This clonotype was obtained from a human donor in good health. Recombination connected TRBV27 to TRBJ1-6; no D segment can be confidently identified. The CDR3 protein sequence reads: CASSSLSSYNSPLHF. At the DNA level, the sequence is TGTGCCAGCAGTTCCTTGAGCTCCTATAATTCACCCCTCCACTTT.